This TCR beta chain was sequenced in a study of CXCR3-negative and CXCR3-positive naive CD8 T cells. The CDR3 consists of 16 residues. Germline V lookup: CDR1 MNHEY, CDR2 SMNVEV (reference sequence). In the case of this clonotype: Its antigen is not known.

Regarding the study as a whole: CXCR3-expressing naive cells carried TRB CDR3s more hydrophobic than those of CXCR3-negative naive cells. Memory cells differed in TRBV-TRBJ usage, but naive CXCR3-negative and CXCR3-positive cells had similar usage.

Each TRB cDNA library was prepared by 5' RACE (with UMI labels). TCRdb re-called the 5' RACE reads; one entry per CDR3 protein, DNA not given. Its clone listing holds about 150,000 distinct CDR3 sequences. Every CD8+ T cell subset underwent triplicate sorting at a few hundred thousand cells apiece. This chain uses TRBV27 with TRBJ2-3; lacking DNA, the TRBD2 call made by TCRdb goes unchecked. The receptor comes from a human donor in good health. Some clones in this sample may be carry-over from other donors' samples. Sequencing input: naive CXCR3+ CD8+ T cells from blood. This sample's subset: CD45RO-CCR7+CD27+CD95- naive CD8+ T cells expressing CXCR3 (TNR3+). This CDR3 reads CASSGLAGGPFDTQYF.